This TCR beta chain emerged from a study of OX40 agonist ivuxolimab in advanced cancers. Regarding the study in general: Ivuxolimab was a fully human IgG2 agonistic monoclonal antibody targeting the costimulatory receptor OX40 (CD134). Intravenous ivuxolimab was administered to patients every 2 weeks at six dose levels: 0.01, 0.1, 0.3, 1.5, 3 and 10 mg/kg. Among the roughly 54 dose-escalation patients, around 19 had hepatocellular carcinoma, about 15 melanoma, 9 renal cell carcinoma and 9 head and neck cancer. The dose-escalation cohort was 82.7% male with a mean age of roughly 60 years, ranging from roughly 23 to 90. Prior anti-PD-1, anti-PD-L1 or anti-CTLA-4 therapy was permitted, and checkpoint inhibitors had been received by about 37% of dose-escalation patients. Partial responses occurred in three dose-escalation patients, of whom one had hepatocellular carcinoma and two had cutaneous melanoma. Peripheral TCRbeta sequencing aimed to test whether ivuxolimab altered TCR sequence diversity and caused clonal T-cell expansion. The paper covers the monotherapy dose-escalation part of the phase I ivuxolimab trial, which included N of about 50 patients.

Turning to this clone: Its antigen remains undetermined. Per-base quality was not reported, and no clone a single base away is much larger than it.

Its CDR3 holds 11 amino acids, cysteine through phenylalanine. CDR3 DNA is the only sequence kept; it has 33 bases, read in frame from the first base. The CDR1 and CDR2 encoded by the germline V gene (reference sequence) are MNHEY and SMNVEV. Trimming costs V 10 bases and J 4 bases, and their ends lie 10 bases apart. Results and caveats for the whole study, not just this receptor: At doses of 0.1 to 3.0 mg/kg, clonal expansion of both CD4+ and CD8+ blood T cells was observed from baseline to week 6. The antigen specificity of the clonally expanded peripheral T cells was not determined. Low levels of normalized T-cell clonal expansion were also seen in some nonresponding patients. On average, CD8+ T cells showed more expanded clones than CD4+ T cells after ivuxolimab. In the 0.1-3.0 mg/kg groups, partial responders had among the lowest normalized peripheral clonal expansion, particularly in CD8+ T cells.

Genomic DNA was isolated from the sorted cells so that the TCRbeta CDR3 region could be sequenced. TCRbeta CDR3 regions were sequenced using the immunoSEQ Assay. Imported from immuneACCESS, the table was reduced by TCRdb to in-frame sequences with V and J called. These copies leave out some clones; in studies compared against another copy, an unresolved V gene accounts for under half, and the cause of the remainder is not known. The sample table lists about 45,000 clones, 86% of them with a count of one. Of the sample, around an eighth falls within the top ten clones. The trial excluded patients who had a history of autoimmune disease or who were on systemic immunosuppression. Peripheral blood for TCR sequencing was collected from all dose cohorts at baseline, on cycle 4 day 1, and on cycle 7 day 1. Samples came from an open-label, multicenter, first-in-human phase I dose-escalation trial of ivuxolimab. Adults with locally advanced or metastatic melanoma, renal cell carcinoma, hepatocellular carcinoma or head and neck squamous cell carcinoma were enrolled in the trial. CD4+ and CD8+ T cells were sorted separately from peripheral blood before TCR sequencing.

The sample was CD4+ or CD8+ T cells sorted from blood, taken in a trial of the OX40 agonist ivuxolimab. Recombination connected TRBV27 to TRBJ1-1; no D gene is confidently identified. This TCR was recovered from an adult with an advanced solid tumor such as melanoma, head and neck, liver or kidney cancer. CDR3 sequence: CATRGSTEAFF. The nucleotides are TGTGCCACCAGAGGGAGCACTGAAGCTTTCTTT.